This T cell receptor (beta chain) was identified during a study of T cell repertoires in cytomegalovirus infection. The overall study: Signatures in public TCR beta sequences pointed to both CMV infection and matching HLA type.

The CDR3 runs 15 residues. The V gene lost 6 bases and the J gene lost 7 bases, with 19 bases spanning the gap. In the case of this clonotype: What it binds is unknown.

Study-level results: HLA-C-restricted, CMV-specific TCR beta clonotypes were dominant ex vivo. Cumulative public TCR beta family frequency identified carriers of CMV plus the relevant HLA.

From the reads, TCRdb called clonotypes with MiXCR, one entry per CDR3 protein. The sample records 450,000 to 550,000 distinct CDR3 sequences, about 17% being singletons. The TCR originated in a human donor in good health (CMV status not recorded). Some clones in this sample may be carry-over from other donors' samples. Sequenced input: CD8+ T cells from PBMCs. J is TRBJ1-5 and V is TRBV12-3 or TRBV12-4; weak D call: TRBD1 (6 bases). CDR3 sequence reads: CASSPRGHTQQPQHF. The CDR3 nucleotides read TGTGCCAGCAGCCCCCGGGGGCACACGCAACAGCCCCAGCATTTT.